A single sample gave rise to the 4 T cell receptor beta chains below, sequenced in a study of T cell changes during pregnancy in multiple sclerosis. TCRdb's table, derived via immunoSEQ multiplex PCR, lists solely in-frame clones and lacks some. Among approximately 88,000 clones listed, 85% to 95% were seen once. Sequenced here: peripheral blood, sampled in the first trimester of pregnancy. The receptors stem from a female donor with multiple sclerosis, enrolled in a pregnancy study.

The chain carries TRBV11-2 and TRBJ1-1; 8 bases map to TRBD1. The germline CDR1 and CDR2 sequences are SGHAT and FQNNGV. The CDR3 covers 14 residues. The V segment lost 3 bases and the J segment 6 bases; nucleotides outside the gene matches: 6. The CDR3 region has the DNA TGTGCCAGCAGCTTCGACAGGGGAGTCGCTGAAGCTTTCTTT. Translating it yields CASSFDRGVAEAFF.

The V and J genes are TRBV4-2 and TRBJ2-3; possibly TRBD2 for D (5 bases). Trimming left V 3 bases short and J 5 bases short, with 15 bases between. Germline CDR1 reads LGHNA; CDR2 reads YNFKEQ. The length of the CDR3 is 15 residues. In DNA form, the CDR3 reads TGTGCCAGCAGCCAGGGCCCGAGGGCAGTAGATACGCAGTATTTT. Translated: CASSQGPRAVDTQYF.

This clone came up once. The CDR3 is CASSFRPSGIDEQYF. In nucleotides, the CDR3 is TGTGCCAGCAGCTTTCGGCCTAGCGGGATCGACGAGCAGTACTTC. This chain uses TRBV7-2 with TRBJ2-7; 9 bases map to TRBD2. CDR3 length: 15 amino acids. Germline-derived CDR1 and CDR2 are SGHTA and FQGNSA. J was trimmed by 5 bases and V by 3 bases; bases with no gene match: 8.

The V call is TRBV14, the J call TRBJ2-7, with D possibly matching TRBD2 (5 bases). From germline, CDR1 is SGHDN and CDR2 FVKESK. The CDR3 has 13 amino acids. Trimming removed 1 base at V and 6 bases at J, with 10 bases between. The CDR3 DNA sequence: TGTGCCAGCAGCCAAGTTGGAGAGGGCGAGCAGTACTTC. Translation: CASSQVGEGEQYF.